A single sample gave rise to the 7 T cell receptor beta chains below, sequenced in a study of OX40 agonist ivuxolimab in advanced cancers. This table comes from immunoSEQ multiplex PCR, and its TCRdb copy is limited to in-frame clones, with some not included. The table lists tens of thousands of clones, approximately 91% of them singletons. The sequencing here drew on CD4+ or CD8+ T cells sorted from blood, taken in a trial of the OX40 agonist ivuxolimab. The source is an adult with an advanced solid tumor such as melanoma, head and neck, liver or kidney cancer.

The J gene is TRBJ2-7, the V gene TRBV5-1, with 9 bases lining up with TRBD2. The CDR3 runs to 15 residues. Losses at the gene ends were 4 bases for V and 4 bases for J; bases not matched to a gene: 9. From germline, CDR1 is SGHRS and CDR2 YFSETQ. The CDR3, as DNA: TGCGCCAGCAGCACAACCGGGACTAGCCCGTACGAGCAGTACTTC. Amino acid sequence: CASSTTGTSPYEQYF.

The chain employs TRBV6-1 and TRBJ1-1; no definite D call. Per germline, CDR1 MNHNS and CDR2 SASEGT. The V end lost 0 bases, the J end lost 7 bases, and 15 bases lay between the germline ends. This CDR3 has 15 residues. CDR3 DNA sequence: TGTGCCAGCAGTGAAGCGCTGGACGGTTTCCTTGAAGCTTTCTTT. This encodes CASSEALDGFLEAFF.

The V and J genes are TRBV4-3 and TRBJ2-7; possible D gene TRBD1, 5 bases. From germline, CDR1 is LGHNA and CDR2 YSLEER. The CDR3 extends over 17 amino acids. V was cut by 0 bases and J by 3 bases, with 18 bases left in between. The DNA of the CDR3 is TGCGCCAGCAGCCAAGAATTGGAGACAGCCATCAACTACGAGCAGTACTTC. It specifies CASSQELETAINYEQYF.

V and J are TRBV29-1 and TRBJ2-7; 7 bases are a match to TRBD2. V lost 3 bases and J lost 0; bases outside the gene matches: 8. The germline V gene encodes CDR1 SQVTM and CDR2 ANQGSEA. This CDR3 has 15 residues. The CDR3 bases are TGCAGCGTTGAGGGTCTAGCGGAGAGCTCCTACGAGCAGTACTTC. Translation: CSVEGLAESSYEQYF.

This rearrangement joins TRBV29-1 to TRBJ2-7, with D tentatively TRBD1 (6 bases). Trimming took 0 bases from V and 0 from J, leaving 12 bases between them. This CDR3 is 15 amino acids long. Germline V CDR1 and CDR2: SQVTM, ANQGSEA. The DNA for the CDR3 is TGCAGCGTTGAAGATAGGGGGACGGCCTCCTACGAGCAGTACTTC. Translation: CSVEDRGTASYEQYF.

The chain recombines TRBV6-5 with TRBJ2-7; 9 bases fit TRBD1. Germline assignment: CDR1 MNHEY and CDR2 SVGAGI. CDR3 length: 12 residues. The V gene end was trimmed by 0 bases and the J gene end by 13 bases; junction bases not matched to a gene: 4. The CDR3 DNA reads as TGTGCCAGCAGTTACTCGACGGGACAGGGTTACTTC. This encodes CASSYSTGQGYF.

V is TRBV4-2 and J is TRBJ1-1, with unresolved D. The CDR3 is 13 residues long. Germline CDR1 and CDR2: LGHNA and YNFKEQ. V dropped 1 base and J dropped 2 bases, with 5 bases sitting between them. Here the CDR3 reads CASSQGENTEAFF. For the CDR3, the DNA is TGTGCCAGCAGCCAAGGGGAAAACACTGAAGCTTTCTTT.